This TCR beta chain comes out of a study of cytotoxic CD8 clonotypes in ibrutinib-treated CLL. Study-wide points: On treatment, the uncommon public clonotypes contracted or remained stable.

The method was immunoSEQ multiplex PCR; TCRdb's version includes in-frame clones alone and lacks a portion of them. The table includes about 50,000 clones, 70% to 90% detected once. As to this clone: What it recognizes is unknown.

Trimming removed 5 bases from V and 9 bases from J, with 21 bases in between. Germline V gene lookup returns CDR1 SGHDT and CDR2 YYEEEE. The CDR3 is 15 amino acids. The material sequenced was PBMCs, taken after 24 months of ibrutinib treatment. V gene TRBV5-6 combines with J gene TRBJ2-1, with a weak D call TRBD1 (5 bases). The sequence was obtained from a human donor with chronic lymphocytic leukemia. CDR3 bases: TGTGCCAGCAGGAAGGGGTTTATAGTTGCAAGTGAGCAGTTCTTC. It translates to CASRKGFIVASEQFF.